Sequencing of this T cell receptor beta chain was carried out in a study of human T cells and chemical hapten exposure. Study overall: Across the whole study, which lasted roughly 24 weeks, patients were given diphenylcyclopropenone on the scalp once a week.

Per the germline V gene, CDR1 is SQVTM and CDR2 is ANQGSEA. V lost 5 bases to trimming and J lost 1 base; unmatched junction nucleotides: 3. CDR3 size: 13 residues. Time point specified: patch test 2, 6 weeks after DPC sensitization. Stated treatment: therapeutic diphenylcyclopropenone sensitization with weekly scalp DPC. For the library, individual cDNA molecules each received unique molecular identifiers. Via MiXCR, TCRdb re-called the RACE reads, giving one row per CDR3 protein. The sample holds about 78,000 distinct CDR3 sequences, over 6.5% seen once. The specimen was whole blood, collected in connection with sensitization to the hapten diphenylcyclopropenone (DPC). The TCR comes from a woman aged 45-59 years with alopecia areata. Some clones in this sample may be carry-over from other donors' samples. The chain recombines TRBV29-1 with TRBJ1-1; TRBD1 agrees at 8 bases. The CDR3 nucleotides read TGCAGCGTTAGGACAGGGTCGAACACTGAAGCTTTCTTT. It encodes CSVRTGSNTEAFF.